This T cell receptor beta chain is drawn from a study of blood T cell repertoires in COVID-19. Study-level information: The study drew acute and convalescent COVID-19 samples from the United States, Italy and Spain.

Per the original data handling: Estimation of nucleated cell counts was performed using reference gene primer amplification. Some clones are missing from TCRdb's copy, which holds only in-frame ones; the method was immunoSEQ multiplex PCR. Clone size and V and J calls were adopted from that table, with D and trimming inferred from the DNA. The sample shows 300,000 to 400,000 clones, 88% of them seen only once. Which cohort a participant joined came from the clinical history participants gave. V dropped 2 bases and J dropped 5; count of bases not matched to a gene: 1. Germline values: CDR1 GTSNPN, CDR2 SVGIG (reference sequence). The CDR3 covers 14 residues.

The chain links TRBV30 to TRBJ1-6, with 9 bases lining up with TRBD1. What was sequenced was PBMCs or T cells enriched from blood (not recorded which). This clonotype was sampled from a young woman who had recovered from COVID-19. CDR3 sequence: CAWSRDRDNSPLHF. Here the CDR3 DNA reads TGTGCCTGGAGTCGGGACAGGGATAATTCACCCCTCCACTTT.